This TCR beta chain originates from a study of cytomegalovirus exposure and HLA in healthy donors. Study results and caveats: It has been reported that TCR beta sequences accurately predicted the HLA-A and HLA-B alleles of most subjects. Within an earlier analysis, most TCR beta V segments proved productive either about 87% or about 30% of the time.

PCR used 60 Vbeta primers and 13 Jbeta primers. Original methodology: An analysis performed later counted about 80 million unique TCR beta chains (roughly 11 million of them shared). The repertoire was sequenced with immunoSEQ multiplex PCR; TCRdb's copy has only in-frame clones and lacks some. V, J and clone size derive from that table, while D and trimming were established from the DNA sequence. The sample lists roughly 100,000 clones, around 60% occurring once. Donors in the study were healthy people who gave bone marrow. With respect to this clone: No antigen is known for it.

The CDR3 is 14 residues long. The ends were cut back, 5 bases at V and 2 bases at J, with 13 bases in the middle. The V gene's germline CDR1 is LNHDA and CDR2 SQIVND (reference sequence). The sequence was collected from a man younger than 45 in good health and CMV-seropositive. The sample consisted of PBMCs. The chain is built from TRBV19 and TRBJ2-7; D call uncertain. CDR3 DNA: TGTGCCAGTAGTGCTCAGTGGCTCGCCTACGAGCAGTACTTC. This codes for CASSAQWLAYEQYF.